This TCR beta chain was observed in a study of T cells after somatic rescue of genetic block (dated by TCRdb to 2019 to 2021). Notes on the research overall: What the study looked at was long-term robustness, specifically in a T-cell system that came about through somatic rescue of a genetic block in T-cell development.

Receptor libraries were prepared by the immunoSEQ multiplex PCR assay. This is the immuneACCESS table as TCRdb keeps it, with only in-frame sequences that have V and J called. A part of the clones is gone; compared with another copy, unresolved V genes explain less than half, and the rest is unexplained. The sample profile shows fewer than 150,000 clones; approximately 90% of them were found once. The ten largest clones add up to about 1.5% of the sample. With regard to this clone: What this receptor recognizes is not known. No clone much larger than this one lies a single base away; base qualities are absent.

V is cut by 5 bases and J by 1 base, and the space between the germline ends is 13 bases. Measured from the cysteine to the phenylalanine, the CDR3 is 14 residues long. The retained sequence is limited to the CDR3, 42 bases, with the frame set at the first base. Per the germline V gene, SGHRS is the CDR1 and YFSETQ is the CDR2. This receptor chain uses TRBV5-1 and TRBJ2-7; the D gene is not confidently resolved. This receptor was identified in a woman under 30. Sequencing input: peripheral blood mononuclear cells (PBMCs). The sequenced DNA: TGCGCCAGCAGACTAAGGTACGGGTCCTACGAGCAGTACTTC. Its coded protein is CASRLRYGSYEQYF. Here the CDR3 is joined to the reference TRBV5-1 and TRBJ2-7 genes, and the full variable domain is: KAGVTQTPRYLIKTRGQQVTLSCSPISGHRSVSWYQQTPGQGLQFLFEYFSETQRNKGNFPGRFSGRQFSNSRSEMNVSTLELGDSALYLCASRLRYGSYEQYFGPGTRLTVT.